The T cell receptor (beta chain) described here comes from a study of beta chain features in type 1 diabetes. Study-wide context: The study found patients and healthy donors alike in age, gender and cell yields.

Every bit of the isolated RNA underwent reverse transcription, so sequencing read expressed TCRB transcripts. The data were produced by immunoSEQ multiplex PCR, yet TCRdb's version contains in-frame clones alone and is incomplete. This table holds approximately 170,000 clones, 7.5% to 8.5% found once. Study conclusions and caveats: In all four CD4+ subsets, TCRB CDR3 length was significantly, moderately reduced in type 1 diabetes.

For this clone: Its antigen is unknown.

The receptor was isolated from a man between 18 and 35 years old with type 1 diabetes. The sequencing input was central memory CD4+ T cells from blood.

CDR3 loop: CASSSSGGFYGYTF. For the CDR3, the DNA is TGTGCCAGCAGTTCATCGGGGGGCTTCTATGGCTACACCTTC. The chain has TRBV28 and TRBJ1-2, with D perhaps matching TRBD1 (6 bases). Trimming took 4 bases from V and 4 from J, leaving 13 bases between them. The CDR3 length is 14 residues. CDR1 is MDHEN, CDR2 SYDVKM, per germline.